A single sample gave rise to the 5 T cell receptor beta chains below, sequenced in a study of blood T cell repertoires in COVID-19. The table came from immunoSEQ multiplex PCR; TCRdb's copy has only in-frame clones and leaves some out. The sample has 250,000 or so clones; almost 90% are singletons. Sequences were obtained from peripheral blood. These receptors came from a woman in her fifties or sixties with COVID-19, enrolled during active disease.

In DNA form, the CDR3 reads TGTGCCAGCCGGACAGGGAGAGGTAGGGATTCACCCCTCCACTTT. Its translation: CASRTGRGRDSPLHF. This sequence joins TRBV2 and TRBJ1-6; TRBD1 agrees at 8 bases. Germline values: CDR1 SNHLY, CDR2 FYNNEI. The CDR3 extends over 15 amino acids. Losses at the gene ends were 8 bases for V and 8 bases for J; bases not matched to a gene: 11.

The chain uses TRBV7-2 and TRBJ1-5; D remains ambiguous. V dropped 1 base and J dropped 5 bases, with 15 bases sitting between them. CDR1 and CDR2 (germline): SGHTA, FQGNSA. The length of the CDR3 is 16 residues. CDR3 nucleotides: TGTGCCAGCAGCTTAGAACTTGGCAGAGGCTATCAGCCCCAGCATTTT. It codes for CASSLELGRGYQPQHF.

The CDR3: CASSLGAARVQGDGYTF. The CDR3 coding sequence is TGTGCCAGCAGCTTGGGGGCTGCAAGGGTGCAGGGTGATGGCTACACCTTC. This chain uses TRBV5-4 with TRBJ1-2; weak D call: TRBD1 (5 bases). Trimming cost V 0 bases and J 6 bases, with 21 bases left between them. The CDR3 runs 17 residues. Germline CDR1 SGHNT, CDR2 YYREEE (reference sequence).

This clone has a handful of counts. The chain employs TRBV6-5 and TRBJ1-5; 9 nucleotides line up with TRBD1. This CDR3 comprises 14 residues. V trimming: 6 bases; J trimming: 6 bases; junction bases outside the gene matches: 6. CDR1 MNHEY and CDR2 SVGAGI come from the germline V gene. The CDR3 DNA reads TGTGCCAGCAGAATACAGGGGGCTGGTCAGCCCCAGCATTTT. Translation: CASRIQGAGQPQHF.

J is TRBJ2-5 and V is TRBV9; 7 nucleotides align to TRBD1. CDR1 is SGDLS and CDR2 is YYNGEE in the germline V gene. The V segment lost 0 bases and the J segment 7 bases; nucleotides outside the gene matches: 9. The CDR3 covers 15 residues. CDR3 in amino acids: CASSVDGTVASTQYF. CDR3 nucleotide sequence: TGTGCCAGCAGCGTAGATGGGACAGTAGCGTCGACCCAGTACTTC.